This T cell receptor (beta chain) came from a study of cytomegalovirus exposure and HLA in healthy donors. Notes on the study in general: The classifier reportedly diagnosed cytomegalovirus status with high specificity and sensitivity. Researchers reported that a few CMV-associated chains were confirmed in vitro as CMV antigen-specific. From TCR beta sequences, most subjects' HLA-A and HLA-B alleles were reportedly predicted accurately.

PCR employed 60 Vbeta and 13 Jbeta primers. Repertoires were generated with immunoSEQ multiplex PCR, while TCRdb's copy carries only in-frame clones and drops some. Of under 150,000 clones in the sample, around two thirds were seen once. Though probably carrying unrecorded immune exposures, donors were nominally healthy at sampling. To note about this clone: Its antigen is currently unknown. Distinct nucleotide sequences in the sample also encode this CDR3.

Sequenced material: PBMCs. The origin of this receptor is a human donor in good health.

Here the CDR3 DNA reads TGTGCCACCAGCAGGCAGGTGACCGGGGAGCTGTTTTTT. This translates into CATSRQVTGELFF. The chain recombines TRBV15 with TRBJ2-2; no reliable D call. With 3 bases removed from V and 5 bases from J, the gap between germline ends came to 7 bases. The CDR3 runs 13 residues. CDR1 is LNHNV and CDR2 is YYDKDF in the germline V gene (reference sequence).